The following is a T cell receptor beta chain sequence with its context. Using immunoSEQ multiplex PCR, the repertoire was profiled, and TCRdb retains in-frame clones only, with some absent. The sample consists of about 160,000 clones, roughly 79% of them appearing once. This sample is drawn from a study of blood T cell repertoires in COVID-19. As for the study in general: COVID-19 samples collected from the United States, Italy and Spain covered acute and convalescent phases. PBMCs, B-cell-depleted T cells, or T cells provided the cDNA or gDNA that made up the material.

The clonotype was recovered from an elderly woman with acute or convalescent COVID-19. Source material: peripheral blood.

The CDR3 spells CSVVRRPTGELFF. In nucleotides, the CDR3 is TGCAGCGTTGTCCGCAGGCCCACCGGGGAGCTGTTTTTT. The chain recombines TRBV29-1 with TRBJ2-2; no clear D gene. The CDR3 spans 13 residues. In germline, CDR1 is SQVTM, CDR2 ANQGSEA. V was trimmed by 4 bases and J by 4 bases, leaving 10 bases between them.